A selection of T cell receptor beta chains follows, all from one sample in a study of cytomegalovirus exposure and HLA in healthy donors. TCRdb's copy holds only in-frame clones and misses some; the assay was immunoSEQ multiplex PCR. The sample lists 150,000 to 200,000 clones, more than 70% occurring once. The sequencing input was PBMCs. The receptors originated from a boy aged 5 to 17 in good health and CMV-seronegative. Each CDR3 is given with its conserved first and last residue. Each record gives: clone size, D gene, J gene, V gene, CDR3 protein, CDR3 DNA. The D gene is left open where the match is weak. A clone size is listed for some rows: how often the clone was seen (once, few, many), or a class if it is expanded.

clone_size: NA; d_call: NA; j_call: TRBJ1-5; v_call: TRBV10-2; cdr3_aa: CASSEGARNQPQHF; cdr3_nt: TGCGCCAGCAGTGAGGGGGCGCGGAATCAGCCCCAGCATTTT
clone_size: NA; d_call: NA; j_call: TRBJ1-1; v_call: TRBV5-1; cdr3_aa: CASSREARQHQFMNTEAFF; cdr3_nt: TGCGCCAGCAGTAGGGAGGCCAGGCAACACCAATTCATGAACACTGAAGCTTTCTTT
clone_size: once; d_call: TRBD2; j_call: TRBJ2-1; v_call: TRBV30; cdr3_aa: CAWSVLAGGREQFF; cdr3_nt: TGTGCCTGGAGTGTACTTGCGGGAGGAAGGGAGCAGTTCTTC
clone_size: NA; d_call: NA; j_call: TRBJ1-2; v_call: TRBV18; cdr3_aa: CASSPMTGTPGYTF; cdr3_nt: TGTGCCAGCTCACCGATGACAGGAACCCCTGGCTACACCTTC
clone_size: NA; d_call: TRBD1; j_call: TRBJ2-7; v_call: TRBV7-2; cdr3_aa: CASARDRVREQYF; cdr3_nt: TGTGCCAGCGCAAGGGACAGGGTCAGGGAGCAGTACTTC
clone_size: NA; d_call: NA; j_call: TRBJ1-2; v_call: TRBV5-6; cdr3_aa: CASSLGVNYGYTF; cdr3_nt: TGTGCCAGCAGCTTAGGGGTAAACTATGGCTACACCTTC
clone_size: NA; d_call: NA; j_call: TRBJ1-1; v_call: TRBV6-5; cdr3_aa: CASSYGQGLNTEAFF; cdr3_nt: TGTGCCAGCAGTTACGGGCAGGGTTTGAACACTGAAGCTTTCTTT
clone_size: NA; d_call: TRBD2; j_call: TRBJ2-7; v_call: TRBV28; cdr3_aa: CASSLKLAGYEQYF; cdr3_nt: TGTGCCAGCAGTTTAAAACTAGCGGGCTACGAGCAGTACTTC
clone_size: NA; d_call: NA; j_call: TRBJ2-5; v_call: TRBV2; cdr3_aa: CASSVQDNVGETQYF; cdr3_nt: TGTGCCAGCAGTGTACAGGACAATGTCGGGGAGACCCAGTACTTC
clone_size: NA; d_call: NA; j_call: TRBJ1-4; v_call: TRBV4-1; cdr3_aa: CASSHPGGGNEKLFF; cdr3_nt: TGCGCCAGCAGCCATCCAGGAGGTGGGAATGAAAAACTGTTTTTT
clone_size: NA; d_call: TRBD2; j_call: TRBJ2-7; v_call: TRBV11-2; cdr3_aa: CASRSTGTSIEQYF; cdr3_nt: TGTGCCAGCAGATCGACCGGGACTAGCATCGAGCAGTACTTC
clone_size: NA; d_call: TRBD1; j_call: TRBJ2-7; v_call: TRBV28; cdr3_aa: CASSTVPGQGTYEQYF; cdr3_nt: TGTGCCAGCAGTACCGTCCCGGGACAGGGGACCTACGAGCAGTACTTC
clone_size: once; d_call: TRBD1; j_call: TRBJ1-4; v_call: TRBV12-5; cdr3_aa: CASGLVGGPPNEKLFF; cdr3_nt: TGTGCTAGTGGTTTGGTAGGGGGCCCGCCTAATGAAAAACTGTTTTTT
clone_size: NA; d_call: TRBD2; j_call: TRBJ2-5; v_call: TRBV4-3; cdr3_aa: CASSQDLRGGETQYF; cdr3_nt: TGCGCCAGCAGCCAAGATCTCCGGGGGGGAGAGACCCAGTACTTC
clone_size: NA; d_call: NA; j_call: TRBJ2-7; v_call: TRBV12-5; cdr3_aa: CASGLGGGEQYF; cdr3_nt: TGTGCTAGTGGTTTAGGAGGAGGAGAGCAGTACTTC
clone_size: once; d_call: NA; j_call: TRBJ2-7; v_call: TRBV28; cdr3_aa: CASSTSLSYEQYF; cdr3_nt: TGTGCCAGCAGTACTAGCTTATCCTACGAGCAGTACTTC
clone_size: NA; d_call: NA; j_call: TRBJ2-3; v_call: TRBV9; cdr3_aa: CASSVDGQRTDTQYF; cdr3_nt: TGTGCCAGCAGCGTGGATGGACAGAGGACAGATACGCAGTATTTT
clone_size: NA; d_call: NA; j_call: TRBJ2-2; v_call: TRBV10-3; cdr3_aa: CAIRGATGELFF; cdr3_nt: TGTGCCATCAGAGGAGCTACCGGGGAGCTGTTTTTT